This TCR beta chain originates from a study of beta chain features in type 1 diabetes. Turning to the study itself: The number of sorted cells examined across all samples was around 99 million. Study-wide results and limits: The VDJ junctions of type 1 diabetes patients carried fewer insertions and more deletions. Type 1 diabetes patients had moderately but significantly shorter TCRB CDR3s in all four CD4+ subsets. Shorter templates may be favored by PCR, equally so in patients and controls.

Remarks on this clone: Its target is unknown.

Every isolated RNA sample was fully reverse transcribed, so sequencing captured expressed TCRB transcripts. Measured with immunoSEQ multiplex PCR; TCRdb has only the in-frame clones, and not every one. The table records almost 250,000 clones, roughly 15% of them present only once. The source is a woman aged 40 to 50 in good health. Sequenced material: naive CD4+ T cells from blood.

The CDR3 DNA follows: TGTGCCAGCAGCTCGACCAGGGCTGGTTCCGGGGAGCTGTTTTTT. Translating gives CASSSTRAGSGELFF. The chain carries TRBV7-9 and TRBJ2-2; D is perhaps TRBD1 (5 bases). Looked up from germline, CDR1 is SEHNR and CDR2 is FQNEAQ (reference sequence). This CDR3 is 15 amino acids long. Trimming stripped 4 bases from V and 6 bases from J, with 15 bases between.